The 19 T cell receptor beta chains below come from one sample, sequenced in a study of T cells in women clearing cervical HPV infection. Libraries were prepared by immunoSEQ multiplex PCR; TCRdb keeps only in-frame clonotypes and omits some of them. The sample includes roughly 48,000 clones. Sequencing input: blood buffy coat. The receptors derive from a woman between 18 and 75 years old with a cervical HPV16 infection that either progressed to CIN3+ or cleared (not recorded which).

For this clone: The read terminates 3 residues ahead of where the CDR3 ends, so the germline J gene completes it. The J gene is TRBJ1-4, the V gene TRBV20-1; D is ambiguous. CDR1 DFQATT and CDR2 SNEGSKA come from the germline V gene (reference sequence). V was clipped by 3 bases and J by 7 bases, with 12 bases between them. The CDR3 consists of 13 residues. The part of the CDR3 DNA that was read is TGCAGTGCTAGGGTCAGCGGCGGTGAAAAA. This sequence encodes CSARVSGGEK. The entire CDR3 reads CSARVSGGEKLFF.

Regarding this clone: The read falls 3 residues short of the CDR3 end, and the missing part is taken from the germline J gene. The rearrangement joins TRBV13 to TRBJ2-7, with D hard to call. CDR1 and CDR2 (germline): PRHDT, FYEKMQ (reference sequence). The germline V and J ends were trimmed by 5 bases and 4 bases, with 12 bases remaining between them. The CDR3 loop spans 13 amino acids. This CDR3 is CASSPQRAYEQYF. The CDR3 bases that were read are TGTGCCAGCAGCCCGCAAAGAGCATACGAG.

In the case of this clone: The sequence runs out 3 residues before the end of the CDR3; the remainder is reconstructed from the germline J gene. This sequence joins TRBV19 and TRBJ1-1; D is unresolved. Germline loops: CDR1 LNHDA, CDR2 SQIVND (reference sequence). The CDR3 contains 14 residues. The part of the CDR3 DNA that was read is TGTGCCAGTAGTACCGGTGGAGGGCGCGGGGAG. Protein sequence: CASSTGGGRGE. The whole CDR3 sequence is CASSTGGGRGEAFF. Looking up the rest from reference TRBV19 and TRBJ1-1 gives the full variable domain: DGGITQSPKYLFRKEGQNVTLSCEQNLNHDAMYWYRQDPGQGLRLIYYSQIVNDFQKGDIAEGYSVSREKKESFPLTVTSAQKNPTAFYLCASSTGGGRGEAFFGQGTRLTVV.

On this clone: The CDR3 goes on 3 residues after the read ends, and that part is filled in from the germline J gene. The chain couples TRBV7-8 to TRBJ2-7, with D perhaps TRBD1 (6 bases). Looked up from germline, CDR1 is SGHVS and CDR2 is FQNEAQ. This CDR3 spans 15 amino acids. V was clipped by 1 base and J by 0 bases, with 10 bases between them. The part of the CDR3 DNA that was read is TGTGCCAGCAGCTTAGTCCGGGACATCTCCTACGAG. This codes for CASSLVRDISYE. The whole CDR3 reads CASSLVRDISYEQYF. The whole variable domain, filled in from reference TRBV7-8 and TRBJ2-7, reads GAGVSQSPRYKVAKRGQDVALRCDPISGHVSLFWYQQALGQGPEFLTYFQNEAQLDKSGLPSDRFFAERPEGSVSTLKIQRTQQEDSAVYLCASSLVRDISYEQYFGPGTRLTVT.

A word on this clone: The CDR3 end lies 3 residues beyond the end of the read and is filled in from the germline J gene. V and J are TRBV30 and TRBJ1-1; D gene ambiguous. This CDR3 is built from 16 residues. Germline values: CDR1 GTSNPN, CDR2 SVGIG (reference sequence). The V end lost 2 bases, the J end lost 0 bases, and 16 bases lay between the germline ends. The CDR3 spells CAWSYVRETLNTEAFF. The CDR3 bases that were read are TGTGCCTGGAGTTACGTTCGAGAGACACTGAACACTGAA.

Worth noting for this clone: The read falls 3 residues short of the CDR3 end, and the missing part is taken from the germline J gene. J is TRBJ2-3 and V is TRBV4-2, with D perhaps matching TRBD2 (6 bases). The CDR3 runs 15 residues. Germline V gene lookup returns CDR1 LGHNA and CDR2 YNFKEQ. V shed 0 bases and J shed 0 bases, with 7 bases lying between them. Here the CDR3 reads CASSQEGLSTDTQYF. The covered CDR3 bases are TGTGCCAGCAGCCAAGAGGGACTCAGCACAGATACG.

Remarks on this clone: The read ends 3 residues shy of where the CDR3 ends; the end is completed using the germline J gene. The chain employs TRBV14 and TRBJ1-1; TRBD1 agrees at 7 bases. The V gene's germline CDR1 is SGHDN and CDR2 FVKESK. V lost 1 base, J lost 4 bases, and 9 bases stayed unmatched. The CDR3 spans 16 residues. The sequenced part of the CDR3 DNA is TGTGCCAGCAGCCAAGGGGGGGACAGAGCAGCCACTGAA. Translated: CASSQGGDRAATE. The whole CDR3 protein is CASSQGGDRAATEAFF. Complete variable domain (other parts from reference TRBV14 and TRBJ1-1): EAGVTQFPSHSVIEKGQTVTLRCDPISGHDNLYWYRRVMGKEIKFLLHFVKESKQDESGMPNNRFLAERTGGTYSTLKVQPAELEDSGVYFCASSQGGDRAATEAFFGQGTRLTVV.

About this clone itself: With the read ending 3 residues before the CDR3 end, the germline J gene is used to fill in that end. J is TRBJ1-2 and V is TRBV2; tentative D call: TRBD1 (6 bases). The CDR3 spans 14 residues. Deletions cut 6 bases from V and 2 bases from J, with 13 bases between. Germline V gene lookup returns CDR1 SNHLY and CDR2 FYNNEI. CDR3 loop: CASSGSGQNYGYTF. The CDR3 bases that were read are TGTGCCAGCAGCGGGAGCGGACAGAACTATGGC.

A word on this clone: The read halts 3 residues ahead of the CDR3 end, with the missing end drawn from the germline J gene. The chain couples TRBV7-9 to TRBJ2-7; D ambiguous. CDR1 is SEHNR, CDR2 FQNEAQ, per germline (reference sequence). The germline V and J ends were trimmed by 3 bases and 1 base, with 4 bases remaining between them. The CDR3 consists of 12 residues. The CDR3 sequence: CASSFSSYEQYF. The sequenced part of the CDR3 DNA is TGTGCCAGCAGCTTCAGTTCCTACGAG.

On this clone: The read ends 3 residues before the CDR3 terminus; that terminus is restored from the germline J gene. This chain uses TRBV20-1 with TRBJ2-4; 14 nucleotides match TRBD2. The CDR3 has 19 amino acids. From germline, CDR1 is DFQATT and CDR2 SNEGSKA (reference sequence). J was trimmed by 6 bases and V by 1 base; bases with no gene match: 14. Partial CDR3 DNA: TGCAGTGCTAGAGGACTAGCGGGAGGGCCGGGCGGGCGGGGAAACATT. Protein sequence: CSARGLAGGPGGRGNI. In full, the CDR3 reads CSARGLAGGPGGRGNIQYF.

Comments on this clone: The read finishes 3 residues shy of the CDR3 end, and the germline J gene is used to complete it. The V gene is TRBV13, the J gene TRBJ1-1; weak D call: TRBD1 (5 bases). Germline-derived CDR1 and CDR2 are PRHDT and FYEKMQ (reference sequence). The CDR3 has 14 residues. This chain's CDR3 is CASRFLGGNREAFF. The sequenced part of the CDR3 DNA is TGTGCCAGCAGGTTCCTGGGGGGTAACCGAGAA.

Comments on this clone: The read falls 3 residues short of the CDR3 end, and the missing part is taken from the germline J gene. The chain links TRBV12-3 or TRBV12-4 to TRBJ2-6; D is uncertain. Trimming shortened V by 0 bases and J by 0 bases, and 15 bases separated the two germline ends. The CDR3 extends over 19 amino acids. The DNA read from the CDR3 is TGTGCCAGCAGTTTAGCGGAATGGCCTAGGCTCTCTGGGGCCAACGTC. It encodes CASSLAEWPRLSGANV. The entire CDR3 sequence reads CASSLAEWPRLSGANVLTF.

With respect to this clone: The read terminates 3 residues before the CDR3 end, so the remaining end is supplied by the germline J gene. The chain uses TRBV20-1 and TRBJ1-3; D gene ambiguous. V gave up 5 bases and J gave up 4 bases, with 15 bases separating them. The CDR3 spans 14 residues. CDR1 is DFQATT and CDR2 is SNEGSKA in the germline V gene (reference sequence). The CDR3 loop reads CSARMTTVGNTIYF. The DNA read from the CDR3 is TGCAGTGCTCGAATGACAACAGTAGGAAACACC.

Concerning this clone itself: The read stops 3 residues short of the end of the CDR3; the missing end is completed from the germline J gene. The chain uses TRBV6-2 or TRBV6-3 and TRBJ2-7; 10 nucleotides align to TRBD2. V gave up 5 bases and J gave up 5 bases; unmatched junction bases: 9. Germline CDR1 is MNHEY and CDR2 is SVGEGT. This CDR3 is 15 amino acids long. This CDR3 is CASSPSSGRTHEQYF. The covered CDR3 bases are TGTGCCAGCAGTCCATCTAGCGGGAGAACCCACGAG.

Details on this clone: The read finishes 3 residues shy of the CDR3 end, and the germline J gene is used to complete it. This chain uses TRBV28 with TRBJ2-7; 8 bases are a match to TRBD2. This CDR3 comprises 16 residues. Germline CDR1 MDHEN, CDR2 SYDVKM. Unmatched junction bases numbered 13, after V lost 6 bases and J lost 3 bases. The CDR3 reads CASRGTSGGVDYEQYF. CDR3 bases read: TGTGCCAGCAGGGGAACGTCGGGGGGGGTAGACTACGAG.

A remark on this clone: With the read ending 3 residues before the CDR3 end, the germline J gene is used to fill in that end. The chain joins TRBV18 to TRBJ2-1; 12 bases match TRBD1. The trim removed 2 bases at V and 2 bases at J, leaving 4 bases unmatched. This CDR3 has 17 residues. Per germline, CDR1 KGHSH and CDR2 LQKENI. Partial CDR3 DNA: TGTGCCAGCTCACCAGGGGACAGGGGGCGCCCCTACAATGAG. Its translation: CASSPGDRGRPYNE. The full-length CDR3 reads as CASSPGDRGRPYNEQFF.

CDR3 sequence: CASSLVDLGAEAFF. The CDR3 bases that were read are TGTGCCAGCAGCTTGGTGGACTTAGGCGCTGAA. The rearrangement links TRBV5-4 to TRBJ1-1; no reliable D call. The read ends 3 residues early relative to the CDR3; the germline J gene fills the gap. The CDR3 has 14 amino acids. Deletions cut 0 bases from V and 6 bases from J, with 12 bases between. Germline CDR1 and CDR2: SGHNT and YYREEE (reference sequence).

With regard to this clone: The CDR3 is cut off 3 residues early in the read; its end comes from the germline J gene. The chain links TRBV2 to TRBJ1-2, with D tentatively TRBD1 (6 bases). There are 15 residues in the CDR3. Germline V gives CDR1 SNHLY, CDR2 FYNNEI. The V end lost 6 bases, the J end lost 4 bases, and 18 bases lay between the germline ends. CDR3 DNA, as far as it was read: TGTGCCAGCAGCGCTTCGACAGGCCGGAGCTATGGC. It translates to CASSASTGRSYG. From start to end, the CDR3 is CASSASTGRSYGYTF.

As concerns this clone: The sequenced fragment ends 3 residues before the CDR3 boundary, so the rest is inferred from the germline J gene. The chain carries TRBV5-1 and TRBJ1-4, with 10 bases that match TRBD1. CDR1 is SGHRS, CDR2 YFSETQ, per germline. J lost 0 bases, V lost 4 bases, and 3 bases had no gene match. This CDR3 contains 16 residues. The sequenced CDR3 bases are TGCGCCAGCAGCCCCGGACAGGGGGCAACTAATGAAAAA. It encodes CASSPGQGATNEK. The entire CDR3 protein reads CASSPGQGATNEKLFF.